Listed below are T cell receptor beta chains from one sample, sequenced in a study of EBV T-cell therapy then PD-1 blockade in nasopharyngeal carcinoma. TCRdb's table, derived via immunoSEQ multiplex PCR, lists solely in-frame clones and lacks some. The sample comprises some 17,000 clones, over 80% of which are singletons, and 25% to 30% rests with the top ten. These receptors have no known antigen. The sample consisted of CD8+ T cells from blood, taken at day 0 from a patient whose treatment included autologous EBV-specific T cells and nivolumab. These receptors all stem from a man in his forties or fifties with nasopharyngeal carcinoma. Both conserved end residues are part of each CDR3. Each record gives: J gene, CDR3 length, clone size, D gene, V gene, CDR3 protein, CDR3 DNA. D genes are given only for firm matches. Clone size appears in some rows only: once, few, many, or a class for an expanded clone.

>TRBJ1-2|12|.|.|TRBV12-3/TRBV12-4
CASSLPGYGYTF
TGTGCCAGCAGCCTACCGGGCTACGGCTACACCTTC
>TRBJ2-7|14|.|.|TRBV27
CASGVTGTTYEQYF
TGTGCCAGCGGTGTTACAGGGACCACCTACGAGCAGTACTTC
>TRBJ2-3|11|.|.|TRBV9
CASSAEDTQYF
TGTGCCAGCAGCGCGGAGGATACGCAGTATTTT
>TRBJ2-3|17|.|TRBD1|TRBV5-6
CASSLRDRATSTDTQYF
TGTGCCAGCAGCTTGAGGGACAGGGCCACTAGCACAGATACGCAGTATTTT
>TRBJ2-7|12|.|.|TRBV27
CASSFNGYEQYF
TGTGCCAGCAGTTTCAACGGTTACGAGCAGTACTTC
>TRBJ2-3|14|.|.|TRBV7-9
CASSLAYSTDTQYF
TGTGCCAGCAGCTTAGCTTATAGCACAGATACGCAGTATTTT
>TRBJ2-1|21|.|.|TRBV5-1
CASSLARQGGSTSSSYNEQFF
TGCGCCAGCAGCTTGGCCCGACAGGGAGGGTCTACAAGTAGTTCCTACAATGAGCAGTTCTTC
>TRBJ2-5|15|.|.|TRBV9
CASSVATGPRGTQYF
TGTGCCAGCAGCGTAGCTACGGGGCCGCGGGGGACCCAGTACTTC
>TRBJ1-6|18|.|.|TRBV5-1
CASSPTDGSPWRNSPLHF
TGCGCCAGCAGCCCAACCGACGGCTCTCCGTGGAGGAACTCACCCCTCCACTTT
>TRBJ1-2|16|once|.|TRBV4-2
CASSQVMGPANYGYTF
TGTGCCAGCAGCCAAGTTATGGGCCCAGCTAACTATGGCTACACCTTC
>TRBJ2-5|13|.|.|TRBV19
CASSISVGETQYF
TGTGCCAGTAGTATCTCGGTGGGAGAGACCCAGTACTTC
>TRBJ1-2|14|.|.|TRBV9
CASGSGGRLYGYTF
TGTGCCAGCGGGAGTGGGGGGCGTCTCTATGGCTACACCTTC
>TRBJ1-1|13|few|.|TRBV12-3/TRBV12-4
CASSLLGQPEAFF
TGTGCCAGCAGTTTACTGGGGCAGCCGGAAGCTTTCTTT
>TRBJ2-1|15|few|TRBD2|TRBV9
CASSVAAASGREQFF
TGTGCCAGCAGCGTAGCTGCGGCTAGCGGGAGAGAGCAGTTCTTC
>TRBJ1-2|13|.|.|TRBV6-2/TRBV6-3
CASSSRSNYGYTF
TGTGCCAGCAGTTCCCGGTCTAACTATGGCTACACCTTC
>TRBJ1-1|14|.|.|TRBV5-1
CASSYSGWHTEAFF
TGCGCCAGCAGCTATTCTGGGTGGCACACTGAAGCTTTCTTT
>TRBJ2-7|14|.|TRBD1|TRBV20-1
CSASGDSLRGGQYF
TGCAGTGCTAGTGGGGACAGTCTACGAGGGGGGCAGTACTTC
>TRBJ1-2|13|.|.|TRBV10-3
CATTTGNNYGYTF
TGTGCCACCACAACAGGGAATAACTATGGCTACACCTTC
>TRBJ2-3|17|.|TRBD2|TRBV3-1/TRBV3-2
CASSQGLAGGPKDTQYF
TGTGCCAGCAGCCAAGGACTAGCGGGGGGGCCGAAAGATACGCAGTATTTT
>TRBJ2-7|12|.|.|TRBV29-1
CSVGSAGTEQYF
TGCAGCGTTGGATCCGCGGGGACCGAGCAGTACTTC
>TRBJ1-1|13|.|.|TRBV6-2/TRBV6-3
CASSETANTEAFF
TGTGCCAGCAGTGAGACAGCGAACACTGAAGCTTTCTTT
>TRBJ2-2|14|.|.|TRBV7-3
CASSLYRADGELFF
TGTGCCAGCAGCTTATACAGAGCGGACGGGGAGCTGTTTTTT
>TRBJ2-7|15|.|.|TRBV5-1
CASSLVGGYSYEQYF
TGCGCCAGCAGCTTGGTCGGCGGTTATTCCTACGAGCAGTACTTC
>TRBJ2-2|13|.|.|TRBV10-3
CAIGDGDTGELFF
TGTGCCATCGGGGACGGGGACACCGGGGAGCTGTTTTTT
>TRBJ1-6|14|medium-sized|TRBD1|TRBV28
CASRSDRGSSPLHF
TGTGCCAGCAGATCGGACAGGGGGAGCTCACCCCTCCACTTT
>TRBJ2-7|16|.|.|TRBV4-3
CASSQARGGFSYEQYF
TGCGCCAGCAGCCAAGCGCGAGGGGGTTTTTCCTACGAGCAGTACTTC
>TRBJ2-1|12|.|.|TRBV7-6
CASSLGYNEQFF
TGTGCCAGCAGCTTAGGTTACAATGAGCAGTTCTTC
>TRBJ2-1|15|.|.|TRBV28
CASSLAPEGPNEQFF
TGTGCCAGCAGTTTAGCTCCAGAGGGGCCCAATGAGCAGTTCTTC
>TRBJ1-2|12|.|TRBD1|TRBV7-9
CASSADRSPYTF
TGTGCCAGCAGCGCGGACAGGTCCCCATACACCTTC
>TRBJ1-2|13|.|.|TRBV7-9
CASSLGGLLGYTF
TGTGCCAGCAGCTTAGGAGGGCTATTGGGCTACACCTTC
>TRBJ2-2|16|.|TRBD1|TRBV6-2/TRBV6-3
CASSYSGDRGAGELFF
TGTGCCAGCAGTTACTCCGGGGACAGGGGGGCCGGGGAGCTGTTTTTT